A selection of T cell receptor beta chains follows, all from one sample in a study of cytomegalovirus exposure and HLA in healthy donors. Sequencing was performed with immunoSEQ multiplex PCR; in TCRdb, only in-frame clones are kept and a portion is missing. This sample's table reports about 39,000 clones. The sequenced material came from PBMCs. These TCRs come from a woman aged 25 to 39 in good health and CMV-seropositive. The CDR3 runs from the conserved cysteine through the conserved F or W. The D gene is left open where the match is weak.

v_call: TRBV6-5
j_call: TRBJ1-6
cdr3_length: 15
d_call: -
cdr3_nt: TGTGCCAGCAGTTACTCGGGGCTTACCGGTGCACCCCTCCACTTT
cdr3_aa: CASSYSGLTGAPLHF

v_call: TRBV19
j_call: TRBJ2-5
cdr3_length: 15
d_call: TRBD1
cdr3_nt: TGTGCCAGTAGTATATTCACAGGGGGCGATGAGACCCAGTACTTC
cdr3_aa: CASSIFTGGDETQYF

v_call: TRBV5-1
j_call: TRBJ1-2
cdr3_length: 14
d_call: TRBD1
cdr3_nt: TGCGCCAGCAGCGCCACCGGGACAGGGGACGGCTACACCTTC
cdr3_aa: CASSATGTGDGYTF

v_call: TRBV27
j_call: TRBJ1-5
cdr3_length: 13
d_call: -
cdr3_nt: TGTGCCAGCAGTTTGATGGGGCATCAGCCCCAGCATTTT
cdr3_aa: CASSLMGHQPQHF

v_call: TRBV19
j_call: TRBJ2-3
cdr3_length: 15
d_call: TRBD2
cdr3_nt: TGTGCCAGTACCCCGACTAGCGGGGGCACAGATACGCAGTATTTT
cdr3_aa: CASTPTSGGTDTQYF

v_call: TRBV7-9
j_call: TRBJ1-1
cdr3_length: 16
d_call: -
cdr3_nt: TGTGCCAGCAGCGCGAACTACAGGGCAATGAACACTGAAGCTTTCTTT
cdr3_aa: CASSANYRAMNTEAFF

v_call: TRBV5-1
j_call: TRBJ2-1
cdr3_length: 14
d_call: TRBD2
cdr3_nt: TGCGCCAGCAGGACCGGGACTACCCACAATGAGCAGTTCTTC
cdr3_aa: CASRTGTTHNEQFF

v_call: TRBV18
j_call: TRBJ1-4
cdr3_length: 13
d_call: -
cdr3_nt: TGTGCCAGCTCACCCCGGGACTCCGAGGGACTGTTTTTT
cdr3_aa: CASSPRDSEGLFF

v_call: TRBV5-1
j_call: TRBJ2-3
cdr3_length: 19
d_call: TRBD2
cdr3_nt: TGCGCCAGCAGCTTCGGGACTAGAGACCCTTATACTAGCACAGATACGCAGTATTTT
cdr3_aa: CASSFGTRDPYTSTDTQYF

v_call: TRBV6-1
j_call: TRBJ2-3
cdr3_length: 17
d_call: TRBD2
cdr3_nt: TGTGCCAGCAGTGGGCCTAGCGGGGGGGCCCACACAGATACGCAGTATTTT
cdr3_aa: CASSGPSGGAHTDTQYF

v_call: TRBV6-5
j_call: TRBJ2-7
cdr3_length: 13
d_call: -
cdr3_nt: TGTGCCAGCACCCCGGGTTGGCCCTACGAGCAGTACTTC
cdr3_aa: CASTPGWPYEQYF

v_call: TRBV11-3
j_call: TRBJ2-3
cdr3_length: 16
d_call: TRBD2
cdr3_nt: TGTGCCAGCAGTCCCGGACTAGCGGGAAGCACAGATACGCAGTATTTT
cdr3_aa: CASSPGLAGSTDTQYF

v_call: TRBV10-3
j_call: TRBJ2-6
cdr3_length: 17
d_call: -
cdr3_nt: TGTGCCATCAGGCAACAGGGTCCCGAGCCTGGGGCCAACGTCCTGACTTTC
cdr3_aa: CAIRQQGPEPGANVLTF

v_call: TRBV5-4
j_call: TRBJ2-5
cdr3_length: 13
d_call: TRBD1
cdr3_nt: TGTGCCAGCACCATAACAGGGGGAGAGACCCAGTACTTC
cdr3_aa: CASTITGGETQYF

v_call: TRBV5-6
j_call: TRBJ2-3
cdr3_length: 16
d_call: TRBD2
cdr3_nt: TGTGCCAGCAGCTTTTTTGCGGGGGATAGCACAGATACGCAGTATTTT
cdr3_aa: CASSFFAGDSTDTQYF

v_call: TRBV7-6
j_call: TRBJ1-1
cdr3_length: 12
d_call: TRBD1
cdr3_nt: TGTGCCAGCAGTCCGACAGGGGGTGAAGCTTTCTTT
cdr3_aa: CASSPTGGEAFF

v_call: TRBV28
j_call: TRBJ2-2
cdr3_length: 15
d_call: TRBD1
cdr3_nt: TGTGCCTCGAGAGGGGGACAGGGGATCGCCGGGGAGCTGTTTTTT
cdr3_aa: CASRGGQGIAGELFF

v_call: TRBV10-1
j_call: TRBJ1-6
cdr3_length: 14
d_call: TRBD1
cdr3_nt: TGCGCCAGCACCGGTGGCAGGGGGAATTCACCCCTCCACTTT
cdr3_aa: CASTGGRGNSPLHF

v_call: TRBV7-9
j_call: TRBJ1-4
cdr3_length: 15
d_call: -
cdr3_nt: TGTGCCAGCAGCTTAGGATCGGGGATTGGAGAAAAACTGTTTTTT
cdr3_aa: CASSLGSGIGEKLFF

v_call: TRBV5-1
j_call: TRBJ2-5
cdr3_length: 15
d_call: -
cdr3_nt: TGCGCCAGCAGCTTACTCATGGGAGATGGGGAGACCCAGTACTTC
cdr3_aa: CASSLLMGDGETQYF

v_call: TRBV6-6
j_call: TRBJ2-6
cdr3_length: 13
d_call: -
cdr3_nt: TGTGCCAGCAGTTTAGACTTGGCCAACGTCCTGACTTTC
cdr3_aa: CASSLDLANVLTF

v_call: TRBV6-1
j_call: TRBJ2-1
cdr3_length: 12
d_call: TRBD1
cdr3_nt: TGTACGTCTCAGGGGGATTACAATGAGCAGTTCTTC
cdr3_aa: CTSQGDYNEQFF

v_call: TRBV6-1
j_call: TRBJ1-5
cdr3_length: 14
d_call: -
cdr3_nt: TGTGCCAGCAGTGAAAACAGTCCCCATCAGCCCCAGCATTTT
cdr3_aa: CASSENSPHQPQHF

v_call: TRBV4-1
j_call: TRBJ1-5
cdr3_length: 14
d_call: -
cdr3_nt: TGCGCCAGCAGCCAACAGGAAAGCAATCAGCCCCAGCATTTT
cdr3_aa: CASSQQESNQPQHF

v_call: TRBV5-1
j_call: TRBJ1-6
cdr3_length: 14
d_call: -
cdr3_nt: TGCGCCAGCAGCTTGGGAGAAGCTAATTCACCCCTCCACTTT
cdr3_aa: CASSLGEANSPLHF

v_call: TRBV7-6
j_call: TRBJ2-7
cdr3_length: 14
d_call: TRBD1
cdr3_nt: TGTGCCAGCAGCTGGGGACAGGGCGCCTACGAGCAGTACTTC
cdr3_aa: CASSWGQGAYEQYF